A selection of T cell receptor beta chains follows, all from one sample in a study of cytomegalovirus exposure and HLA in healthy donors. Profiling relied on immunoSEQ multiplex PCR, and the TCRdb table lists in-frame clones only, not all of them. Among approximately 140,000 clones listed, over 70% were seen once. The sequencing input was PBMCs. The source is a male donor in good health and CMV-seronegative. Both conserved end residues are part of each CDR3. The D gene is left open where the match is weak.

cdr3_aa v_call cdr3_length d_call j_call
CSPNPGSYEQYF TRBV29-1 12 . TRBJ2-7
CSVLVWDYQSTDTQYF TRBV29-1 16 TRBD2 TRBJ2-3
CASSFWTSGGAGETQYF TRBV7-2 17 TRBD2 TRBJ2-5
CASSTGTGGALTF TRBV5-1 13 TRBD1 TRBJ1-2
CASSLKRTSGITYEQYF TRBV5-1 17 TRBD2 TRBJ2-7
CASSRRLAGETYNEQFF TRBV4-3 17 TRBD2 TRBJ2-1
CASGHWNTEAFF TRBV27 12 . TRBJ1-1
CASSYSGWNEQFF TRBV6-5 13 . TRBJ2-1
CASSEFSRATSTDTQYF TRBV2 17 . TRBJ2-3
CASSLGQGYGYTF TRBV7-9 13 TRBD1 TRBJ1-2
CASGPSYNEQFF TRBV2 12 . TRBJ2-1
CSVGDRRPYEQYF TRBV29-1 13 TRBD1 TRBJ2-7
CASSHIYPSGGPNTGELFF TRBV4-2 19 TRBD2 TRBJ2-2
CASSLTRDSFYGYTF TRBV7-2 15 TRBD1 TRBJ1-2
CASSLPGRGETQYF TRBV5-6 14 TRBD2 TRBJ2-5
CASSISRDSGNTIYF TRBV19 15 . TRBJ1-3
CAWSPTGPEQYF TRBV30 12 . TRBJ2-7
CASSLGGPGYEQYF TRBV5-6 14 . TRBJ2-7
CASSIRQGETQYF TRBV19 13 TRBD1 TRBJ2-5
CASSQETSTFNQPQHF TRBV4-2 16 . TRBJ1-5
CAWSDFPGTEKLFF TRBV30 14 . TRBJ1-4
CASSQVRRGGQIGELFF TRBV4-2 17 TRBD2 TRBJ2-2